This T cell receptor beta chain appears in the sequencing data of a study of T cells in localized non-small cell lung cancer. As concerns this clone: Its matching antigen is unknown.

The protocol was immunoSEQ multiplex PCR, while the TCRdb copy is restricted to in-frame clones and leaves out a portion. Seen here are tens of thousands of clones, around 84% observed once, and the top ten hold less than 5.5%. Trimming left V 0 bases short and J 9 bases short, with 12 bases between. This CDR3 region has 14 residues. The germline V gene has CDR1 GTSNPN and CDR2 SVGIG (reference sequence). Study-level points and caveats: It was uninvolved adjacent lung that showed the highest T cell clonality, exceeding tumor. Appearance in adjacent lung was seen for a median around 58 of the top 100 tumor clones. Longer survival (overall) was linked to higher T cell density in blood. Heterogeneity stays possible, as sequencing covered only one tumor region.

The origin of this receptor is a male donor aged 60 or over with stage III lung adenocarcinoma. The specimen comprised peripheral blood, sampled before any cancer treatment. The chain is built from TRBV30 and TRBJ1-6, with D possibly matching TRBD1 (6 bases). The CDR3 spells CAWSVDSLASPLHF. The CDR3, as DNA: TGTGCCTGGAGTGTGGACAGCCTTGCTTCACCCCTCCACTTT.